These 25 T cell receptor beta chains were sequenced from one sample in a study of neurological immune-mediated disorders. TCRdb independently ran MiXCR on the 5' RACE reads; one entry per CDR3 protein. The sample contains about 70,000 distinct CDR3 sequences, 3% to 4% of which appear only once. The sequencing input was PBMCs. The receptor source for this set is a woman in her 50s with multiple sclerosis.

This clonotype was observed many times. The chain couples TRBV27 to TRBJ2-5, with D hard to call. Germline CDR1 MNHEY, CDR2 SMNVEV (reference sequence). This CDR3 contains 13 residues. V was pared by 4 bases and J by 1 base, with 7 bases between. CDR3 sequence (DNA): TGTGCCAGCAGTTCACGACCCCAAGAGACCCAGTACTTC. It translates to CASSSRPQETQYF.

This clonotype was seen ten or more times. The genes are TRBV29-1 and TRBJ2-5; 14 bases match TRBD2. The V gene's germline CDR1 is SQVTM and CDR2 ANQGSEA. V lost 6 bases and J lost 1; bases outside the gene matches: 4. This CDR3 is 15 amino acids long. This chain's CDR3 is CSVGTSGSPQETQYF. CDR3 in DNA: TGCAGCGTAGGGACTAGCGGGAGTCCCCAAGAGACCCAGTACTTC.

This clonotype came up many times. The chain is built from TRBV7-9 and TRBJ1-1, with 10 nucleotides matching TRBD1. Germline V gene data show CDR1 as SEHNR and CDR2 as FQNEAQ (reference sequence). Trimming cost V 3 bases and J 6 bases; bases outside gene matches: 7. This CDR3 is built from 15 residues. The CDR3 DNA sequence: TGTGCCAGCAGCTTTCGACAGGGGGCGACTTCTGAAGCTTTCTTT. Protein sequence: CASSFRQGATSEAFF.

This clonotype came up many times. This rearrangement joins TRBV7-9 to TRBJ2-7; D is unresolved. The germline gives CDR1 SEHNR, CDR2 FQNEAQ (reference sequence). The CDR3 totals 13 residues. Trimming removed 6 bases at V and 1 base at J, with 10 bases between. The CDR3 loop reads CASRQDGSYEQYF. Written as DNA, the CDR3 is TGTGCCAGCAGGCAGGATGGGTCCTACGAGCAGTACTTC. The whole variable domain, filled in from reference TRBV7-9 and TRBJ2-7, reads DTGVSQNPRHKITKRGQNVTFRCDPISEHNRLYWYRQTLGQGPEFLTYFQNEAQLEKSRLLSDRFSAERPKGSFSTLEIQRTEQGDSAMYLCASRQDGSYEQYFGPGTRLTVT.

The sample holds many counts of this clonotype. The V and J genes are TRBV5-1 and TRBJ2-3, with D possibly TRBD2 on 7 matching bases. V dropped 4 bases and J dropped 6 bases, with 15 bases sitting between them. Germline CDR1 and CDR2: SGHRS and YFSETQ. CDR3 length equals 14 residues. CDR3 bases: TGCGCCAGCAGCGCGGGGGCCTGGGGGGATACGCAGTATTTT. Translation gives CASSAGAWGDTQYF.

This clonotype was detected ten times or more. CDR3 in DNA: TGCAGTGCCACCGGGGACGGTACCCGCCGGGGGACTGAAGCTTTCTTT. This codes for CSATGDGTRRGTEAFF. This chain uses TRBV20-1 with TRBJ1-1; D might be TRBD1 (5 bases). The CDR3 covers 16 residues. Germline V gene lookup returns CDR1 DFQATT and CDR2 SNEGSKA (reference sequence). The ends were cut back, 6 bases at V and 5 bases at J, with 25 bases in the middle.

The CDR3 reads CASSPGKGNTEAFF. The CDR3 coding sequence is TGCGCCAGCAGCCCGGGAAAGGGGAACACTGAAGCTTTCTTT. This sequence joins TRBV5-1 and TRBJ1-1, with D unclear. The CDR3 sequence is 14 residues long. Trimming left V 4 bases short and J 1 base short, with 11 bases between. The germline CDR1 and CDR2 sequences are SGHRS and YFSETQ. Based on the CDR3 plus reference TRBV5-1 and TRBJ1-1, the full variable domain is KAGVTQTPRYLIKTRGQQVTLSCSPISGHRSVSWYQQTPGQGLQFLFEYFSETQRNKGNFPGRFSGRQFSNSRSEMNVSTLELGDSALYLCASSPGKGNTEAFFGQGTRLTVV.

This clonotype was seen repeatedly, ten times or more. This sequence joins TRBV29-1 and TRBJ2-3; TRBD2 matches at 11 bases. The germline CDR1 and CDR2 sequences are SQVTM and ANQGSEA. Trimming at V came to 5 bases and at J to 4 bases, leaving 5 bases not matched to a gene. CDR3 size: 14 residues. CDR3 amino acids: CSVLLAGVADTQYF. The CDR3 DNA follows: TGCAGCGTTTTACTAGCGGGAGTTGCAGATACGCAGTATTTT.

At least ten counts were recorded for this clonotype. Written as DNA, the CDR3 is TGCAGTGCTAGAAGGACAGGGGCCTTCAACTATGGCTACACCTTC. Translation: CSARRTGAFNYGYTF. The V call is TRBV20-1, the J call TRBJ1-2, with TRBD1 matching 9 bases. The length of the CDR3 is 15 residues. J was trimmed by 2 bases and V by 2 bases; bases with no gene match: 6. Germline V CDR1 and CDR2: DFQATT, SNEGSKA (reference sequence).

This clonotype was seen ten or more times. The V call is TRBV18, the J call TRBJ1-4; D is ambiguous. Per germline, CDR1 KGHSH and CDR2 LQKENI. V was trimmed by 0 bases and J by 3 bases, leaving 11 bases between them. This CDR3 has 16 residues. The CDR3: CASSPPSLDANEKLFF. The CDR3 coding sequence is TGTGCCAGCTCACCACCGTCTCTGGACGCTAATGAAAAACTGTTTTTT.

In this sample, this clonotype turned up many times. The chain couples TRBV29-1 to TRBJ2-3; no firm D call. Germline-derived CDR1 and CDR2 are SQVTM and ANQGSEA. The CDR3 covers 12 residues. V was shortened by 1 base and J by 4 bases, with 6 bases between the two germline ends. The CDR3 here is CSVEGMADTQYF. The CDR3 DNA is TGCAGCGTTGAAGGTATGGCAGATACGCAGTATTTT.

This clonotype has ten or more counts. The V gene is TRBV7-2, the J gene TRBJ2-3, with D perhaps TRBD2 (6 bases). Trimming cost V 5 bases and J 2 bases, with 14 bases left between them. Germline assignment: CDR1 SGHTA and CDR2 FQGNSA. The CDR3 runs 15 residues. CDR3 protein: CASSPQAGFTDTQYF. DNA for the CDR3: TGTGCCAGCAGCCCACAGGCGGGGTTCACAGATACGCAGTATTTT.

This clonotype has at least ten counts. The chain employs TRBV29-1 and TRBJ2-7, with D perhaps assigned TRBD1 or TRBD2 (5 bases each). Germline V gene lookup returns CDR1 SQVTM and CDR2 ANQGSEA. The CDR3 extends over 13 amino acids. V dropped 3 bases and J dropped 9 bases, with 18 bases sitting between them. CDR3 protein: CSVDAGTGGGQYF. The DNA for the CDR3 is TGCAGCGTTGACGCTGGGACCGGAGGAGGGCAGTACTTC.

This clonotype appeared many times. This chain uses TRBV7-9 with TRBJ1-1; D call uncertain. V was pared by 5 bases and J by 5 bases, with 12 bases between. In germline, CDR1 is SEHNR, CDR2 FQNEAQ (reference sequence). The CDR3 covers 13 residues. The CDR3 nucleotides read TGTGCCAGCAGCCTAAAGGTGGGAACTGAAGCTTTCTTT. Translation gives CASSLKVGTEAFF.

This clonotype has ten or more counts. This rearrangement joins TRBV20-1 to TRBJ2-7; the D gene is possibly TRBD2 (5 bases). The CDR3 totals 14 residues. Trimming took off 1 base at V and 4 bases at J, with 14 bases between the two ends. The germline CDR1 and CDR2 sequences are DFQATT and SNEGSKA (reference sequence). CDR3 in amino acids: CSARGELVFYEQYF. The CDR3 bases are TGCAGTGCTAGAGGCGAACTAGTTTTTTACGAGCAGTACTTC.

This clonotype was detected many times. This chain connects TRBV4-3 to TRBJ2-2; unclear D gene. The CDR3 is made up of 14 amino acids. From germline, CDR1 is LGHNA and CDR2 YSLEER. The ends were cut back, 1 base at V and 4 bases at J, with 7 bases in the middle. The CDR3 DNA is TGCGCCAGCAGCCAAGTCCGTGGCACCGGGGAGCTGTTTTTT. Protein: CASSQVRGTGELFF.

This clonotype occurred many times. The V gene is TRBV5-1, the J gene TRBJ2-1; TRBD2 matches 14 bases. The CDR3 consists of 19 residues. The germline V gene has CDR1 SGHRS and CDR2 YFSETQ. V shed 0 bases and J 1 base; nucleotides not matched to a gene: 6. CDR3 residues: CASSLEGLAGVGSYNEQFF. The CDR3 DNA follows: TGCGCCAGCAGCTTGGAGGGACTAGCGGGAGTAGGGTCCTACAATGAGCAGTTCTTC.

The table lists this clonotype with many counts. The chain uses TRBV6-5 and TRBJ2-1; D ambiguous. The CDR3 is 13 amino acids. Germline V lookup: CDR1 MNHEY, CDR2 SVGAGI. V was pared by 5 bases and J by 5 bases, with 10 bases between. The DNA for the CDR3 is TGTGCCAGCAGTACAGTTGGGGACAATGAGCAGTTCTTC. Translated: CASSTVGDNEQFF.

This clonotype was seen only a few times. Given a much more abundant clone one base away, this may be a read error. It is likely a read error, because the conserved phenylalanine at the end of the CDR3 is missing. The DNA is omitted, as the CDR3 cannot be located on it reliably, and the CDR3 follows TCRdb's listing. J is TRBJ1-2 and V is TRBV6-5; whether TRBD1, the table's D call, matches the DNA was not checked. The CDR3 comprises 13 residues, both ends counted. CDR1 is MNHEY, CDR2 SVGAGI, per germline. This CDR3 is CASSYSRGPIHTC.

This clonotype was counted ten times or more. The chain combines TRBV20-1 with TRBJ2-3; D is ambiguous. Trimming shortened V by 6 bases and J by 7 bases, and 11 bases separated the two germline ends. The germline V gene encodes CDR1 DFQATT and CDR2 SNEGSKA (reference sequence). CDR3 length: 11 amino acids. The CDR3: CSAQGPYTQYF. DNA of the CDR3: TGCAGTGCCCAAGGTCCTTATACGCAGTATTTT.

This clonotype showed up many times. CDR3 region: CASAGTSGEQETQYF. CDR3 nucleotide sequence: TGCGCCAGCGCCGGGACTAGCGGGGAGCAAGAGACCCAGTACTTC. J is TRBJ2-5 and V is TRBV5-1, with TRBD2 matching over 13 bases. The CDR3 is made up of 15 amino acids. Trimming at V came to 7 bases and at J to 2 bases, leaving 5 bases not matched to a gene. CDR1 is SGHRS and CDR2 is YFSETQ in the germline V gene.

This clonotype was counted ten times or more. The chain has TRBV4-3 and TRBJ2-3; tentative D call: TRBD2 (5 bases). The CDR3 consists of 13 residues. The germline gives CDR1 LGHNA, CDR2 YSLEER. V gave up 4 bases and J gave up 5 bases, with 10 bases separating them. The CDR3 is CASSPQRRDTQYF. The CDR3 DNA follows: TGCGCCAGCAGCCCCCAGCGGCGAGATACGCAGTATTTT.

This clonotype was seen repeatedly, ten times or more. The chain uses TRBV5-4 and TRBJ1-2, with 12 nucleotides matching TRBD1. CDR3 length: 17 residues. Germline V gives CDR1 SGHNT, CDR2 YYREEE (reference sequence). V gave up 4 bases and J gave up 5 bases; unmatched junction bases: 12. The CDR3 here is CASSVPGQGAPRYGYTF. CDR3 nucleotide sequence: TGTGCCAGCAGCGTTCCGGGACAGGGGGCTCCGAGATATGGCTACACCTTC. Full variable domain (missing parts from reference TRBV5-4 and TRBJ1-2): ETGVTQSPTHLIKTRGQQVTLRCSSQSGHNTVSWYQQALGQGPQFIFQYYREEENGRGNFPPRFSGLQFPNYSSELNVNALELDDSALYLCASSVPGQGAPRYGYTFGSGTRLTVV.

This clonotype appeared many times. V usage is TRBV7-9 and J usage is TRBJ1-2; D is undetermined. Germline CDR1 reads SEHNR; CDR2 reads FQNEAQ (reference sequence). This CDR3 spans 12 amino acids. Trimming cost V 5 bases and J 2 bases, with 6 bases left between them. DNA of the CDR3: TGTGCCAGCAGCCCCTCCAACTATGGCTACACCTTC. This gives the protein CASSPSNYGYTF.

This clonotype was seen many times. This sequence joins TRBV6-5 and TRBJ2-5, with D possibly TRBD1 on 6 matching bases. Deletions cut 6 bases from V and 4 bases from J, with 12 bases between. Germline V gives CDR1 MNHEY, CDR2 SVGAGI. This CDR3 is 13 amino acids long. The CDR3 here is CASRLGQRETQYF. For the CDR3, the DNA is TGTGCCAGCAGACTAGGACAGAGAGAGACCCAGTACTTC.